This T cell receptor beta chain is from a study of cytomegalovirus exposure and HLA in healthy donors. In the PCR, 60 Vbeta and 13 Jbeta primers were used. The method was immunoSEQ multiplex PCR; TCRdb's version includes in-frame clones alone and lacks a portion of them. The table lists 100,000 to 150,000 clones, roughly four fifths of them singletons, with about 4% in the top ten. Of note for this clone: Its antigen remains unknown.

Study-level results: There were several of the most significant clusters that appeared linked to common viral pathogens in a later analysis. Sequencing depth across donors, presence/absence analyses assumed, was roughly uniform. Data from an earlier analysis indicated that most TCR beta V segments were productive either about 90% or about 30% of the time.

Material: PBMCs. The receptor was isolated from a woman between 45 and 60 years old in good health and CMV-seropositive.

The CDR3 nucleotides read TGCGCCAGCAGCCAAGATTATGCCATATATTTT. Its translation is CASSQDYAIYF. The chain is built from TRBV4-1 and TRBJ1-3; D ambiguous. Trimming took off 0 bases at V and 11 bases at J, with 5 bases between the two ends. The CDR3 has 11 amino acids. In germline, CDR1 is MGHRA, CDR2 YSYEKL.